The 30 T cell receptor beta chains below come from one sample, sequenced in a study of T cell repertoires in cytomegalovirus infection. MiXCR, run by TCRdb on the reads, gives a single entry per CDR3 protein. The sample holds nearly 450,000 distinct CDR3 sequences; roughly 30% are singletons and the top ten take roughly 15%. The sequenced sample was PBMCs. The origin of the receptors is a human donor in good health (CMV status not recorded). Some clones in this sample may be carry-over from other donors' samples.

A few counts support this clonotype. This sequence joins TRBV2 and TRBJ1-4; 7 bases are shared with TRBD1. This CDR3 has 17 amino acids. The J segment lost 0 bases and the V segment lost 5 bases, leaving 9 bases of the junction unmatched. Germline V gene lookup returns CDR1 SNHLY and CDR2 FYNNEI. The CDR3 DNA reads TGTGCCAGCAGTCCGGACAGGAGGGCTCCAACTAATGAAAAACTGTTTTTT. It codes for CASSPDRRAPTNEKLFF.

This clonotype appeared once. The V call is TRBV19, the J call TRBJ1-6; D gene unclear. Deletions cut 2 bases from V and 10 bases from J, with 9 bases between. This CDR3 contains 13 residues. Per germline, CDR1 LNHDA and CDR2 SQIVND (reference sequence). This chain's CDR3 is CASSILTGSPLHF. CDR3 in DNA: TGTGCCAGTAGTATATTGACCGGCTCACCCCTCCACTTT.

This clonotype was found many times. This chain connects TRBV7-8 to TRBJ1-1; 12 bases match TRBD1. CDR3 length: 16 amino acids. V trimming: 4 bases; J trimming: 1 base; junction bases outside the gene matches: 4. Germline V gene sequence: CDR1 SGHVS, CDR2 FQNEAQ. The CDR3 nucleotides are TGTGCCAGCAGCTCCCCGGGACAGGGGGCGAACACTGAAGCTTTCTTT. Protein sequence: CASSSPGQGANTEAFF.

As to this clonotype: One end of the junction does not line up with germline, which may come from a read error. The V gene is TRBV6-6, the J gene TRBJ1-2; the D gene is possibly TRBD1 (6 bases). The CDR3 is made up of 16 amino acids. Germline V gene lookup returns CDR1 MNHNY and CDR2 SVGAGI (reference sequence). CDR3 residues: CAISYSPGGGYYGYTF. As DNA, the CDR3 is TGTGCCATCAGTTACTCTCCGGGGGGCGGGTACTATGGCTACACCTTC.

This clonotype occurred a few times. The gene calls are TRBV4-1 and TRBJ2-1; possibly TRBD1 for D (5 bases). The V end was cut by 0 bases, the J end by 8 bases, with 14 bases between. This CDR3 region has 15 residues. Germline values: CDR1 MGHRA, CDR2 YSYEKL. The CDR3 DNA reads TGCGCCAGCAGCCAAGATAGGGGTCGCTGGCATGAGCAGTTCTTC. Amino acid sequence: CASSQDRGRWHEQFF.

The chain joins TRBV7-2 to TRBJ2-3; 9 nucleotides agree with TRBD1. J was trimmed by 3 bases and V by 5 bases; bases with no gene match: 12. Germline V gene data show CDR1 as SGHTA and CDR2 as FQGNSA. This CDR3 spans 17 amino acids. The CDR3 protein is CASSRFPGTGLTDTQYF. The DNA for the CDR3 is TGTGCCAGCAGCCGCTTCCCCGGGACAGGGTTAACAGATACGCAGTATTTT.

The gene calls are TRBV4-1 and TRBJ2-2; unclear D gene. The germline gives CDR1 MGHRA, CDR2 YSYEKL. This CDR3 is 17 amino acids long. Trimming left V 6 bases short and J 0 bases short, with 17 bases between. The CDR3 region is CASSPHRSRTNTGELFF. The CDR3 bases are TGCGCCAGCAGTCCCCACCGGAGTAGGACGAACACCGGGGAGCTGTTTTTT.

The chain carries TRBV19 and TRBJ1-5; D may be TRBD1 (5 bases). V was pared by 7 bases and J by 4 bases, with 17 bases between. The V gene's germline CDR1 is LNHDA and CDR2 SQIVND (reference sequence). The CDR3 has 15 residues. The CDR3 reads CASTMAAGSNQPQHF. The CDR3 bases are TGTGCCAGTACAATGGCGGCAGGGTCAAATCAGCCCCAGCATTTT.

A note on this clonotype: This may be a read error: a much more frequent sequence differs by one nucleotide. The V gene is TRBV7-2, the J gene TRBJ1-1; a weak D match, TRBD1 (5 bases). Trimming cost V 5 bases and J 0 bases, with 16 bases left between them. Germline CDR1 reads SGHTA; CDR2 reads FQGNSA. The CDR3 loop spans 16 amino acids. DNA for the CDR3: TGTGCCAGCAGCGTAGTTGGGGGGTTCATGAACACTGAAGCTTTCTTT. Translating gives CASSVVGGFMNTEAFF.

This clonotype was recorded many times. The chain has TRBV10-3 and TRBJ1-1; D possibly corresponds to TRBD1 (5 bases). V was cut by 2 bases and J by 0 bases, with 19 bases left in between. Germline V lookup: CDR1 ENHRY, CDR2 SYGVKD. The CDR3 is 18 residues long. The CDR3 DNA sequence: TGTGCCATCAGTGAGCCGAACCCCAGGGCGGGTATGAACACTGAAGCTTTCTTT. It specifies CAISEPNPRAGMNTEAFF.

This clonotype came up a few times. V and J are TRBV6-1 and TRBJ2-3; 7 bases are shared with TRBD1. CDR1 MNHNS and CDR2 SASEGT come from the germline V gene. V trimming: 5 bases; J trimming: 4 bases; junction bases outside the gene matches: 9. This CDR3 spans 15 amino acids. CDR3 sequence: CASSPGQTLADTQYF. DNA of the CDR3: TGTGCCAGCAGTCCGGGACAGACCCTCGCAGATACGCAGTATTTT.

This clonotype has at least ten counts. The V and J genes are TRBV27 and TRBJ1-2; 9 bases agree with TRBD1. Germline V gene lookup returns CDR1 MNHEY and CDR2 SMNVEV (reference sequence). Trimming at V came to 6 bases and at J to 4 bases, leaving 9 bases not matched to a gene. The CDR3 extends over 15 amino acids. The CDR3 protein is CASSPGQGGAYGYTF. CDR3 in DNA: TGTGCCAGCAGCCCGGGACAGGGAGGTGCCTATGGCTACACCTTC.

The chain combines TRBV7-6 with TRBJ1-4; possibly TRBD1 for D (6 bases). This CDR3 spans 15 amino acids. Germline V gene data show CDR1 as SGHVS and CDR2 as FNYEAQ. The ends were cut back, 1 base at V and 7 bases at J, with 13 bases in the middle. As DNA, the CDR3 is TGTGCCAGCAGCTTAGTTGGGGGGCTGGGTGAAAAACTGTTTTTT. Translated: CASSLVGGLGEKLFF.

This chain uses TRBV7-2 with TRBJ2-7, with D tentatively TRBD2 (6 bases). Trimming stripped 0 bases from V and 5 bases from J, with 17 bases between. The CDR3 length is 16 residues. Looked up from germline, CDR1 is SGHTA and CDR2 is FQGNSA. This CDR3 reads CASSLANGGSAHEQYF. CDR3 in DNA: TGTGCCAGCAGCTTAGCGAATGGAGGGTCGGCCCACGAGCAGTACTTC.

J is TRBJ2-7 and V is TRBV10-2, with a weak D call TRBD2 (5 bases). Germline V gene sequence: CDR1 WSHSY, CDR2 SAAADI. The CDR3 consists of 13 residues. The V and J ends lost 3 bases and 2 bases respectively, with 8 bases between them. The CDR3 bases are TGCGCCAGCAGTGACGGACTCGCCTACGAGCAGTACTTC. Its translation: CASSDGLAYEQYF.

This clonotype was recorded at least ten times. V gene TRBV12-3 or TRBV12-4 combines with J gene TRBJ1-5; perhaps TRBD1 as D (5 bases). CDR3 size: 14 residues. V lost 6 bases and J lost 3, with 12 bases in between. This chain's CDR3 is CASRTGTANQPQHF. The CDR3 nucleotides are TGTGCCAGCAGGACCGGGACGGCCAATCAGCCCCAGCATTTT.

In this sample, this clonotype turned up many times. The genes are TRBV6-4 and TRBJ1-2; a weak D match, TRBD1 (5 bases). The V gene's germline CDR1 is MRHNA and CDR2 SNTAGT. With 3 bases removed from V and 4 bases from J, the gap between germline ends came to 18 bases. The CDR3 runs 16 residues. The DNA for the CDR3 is TGTGCCAGCAGTGAGGAGCCGGGACGGAACAGCTATGGCTACACCTTC. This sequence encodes CASSEEPGRNSYGYTF.

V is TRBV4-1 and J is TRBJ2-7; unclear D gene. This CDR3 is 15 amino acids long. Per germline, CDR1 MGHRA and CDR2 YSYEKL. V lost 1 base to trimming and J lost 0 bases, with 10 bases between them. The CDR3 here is CASSQGTSNSYEQYF. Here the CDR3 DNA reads TGCGCCAGCAGCCAAGGAACGAGCAACTCCTACGAGCAGTACTTC.

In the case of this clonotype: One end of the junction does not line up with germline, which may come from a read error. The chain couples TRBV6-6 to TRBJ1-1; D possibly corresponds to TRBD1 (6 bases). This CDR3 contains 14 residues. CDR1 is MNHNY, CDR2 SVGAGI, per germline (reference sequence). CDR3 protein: CTSRIQGRNTEAFF. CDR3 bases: TGTACCAGCAGGATACAGGGACGGAACACTGAAGCTTTCTTT.

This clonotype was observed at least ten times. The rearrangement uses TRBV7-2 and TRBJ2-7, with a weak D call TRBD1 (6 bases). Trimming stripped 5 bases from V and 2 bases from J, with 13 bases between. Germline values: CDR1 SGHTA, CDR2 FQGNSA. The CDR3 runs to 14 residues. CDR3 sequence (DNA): TGTGCCAGCAGCCGACCAACAGGGACCTACGAGCAGTACTTC. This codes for CASSRPTGTYEQYF.

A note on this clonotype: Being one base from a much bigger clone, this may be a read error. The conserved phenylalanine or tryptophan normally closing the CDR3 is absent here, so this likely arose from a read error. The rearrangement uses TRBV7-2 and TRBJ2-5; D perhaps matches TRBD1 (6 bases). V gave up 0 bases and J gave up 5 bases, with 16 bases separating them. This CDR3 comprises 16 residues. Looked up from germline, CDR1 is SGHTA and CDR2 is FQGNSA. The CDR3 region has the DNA TGTGCCAGCAGCTTAGCGGGGCAGGGGCGGGCGGAGACCCAGTACTTA. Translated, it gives CASSLAGQGRAETQYL.

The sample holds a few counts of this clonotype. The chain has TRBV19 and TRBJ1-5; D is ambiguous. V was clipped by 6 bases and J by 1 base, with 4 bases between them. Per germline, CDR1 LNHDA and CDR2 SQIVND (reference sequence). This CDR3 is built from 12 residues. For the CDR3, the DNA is TGTGCCAGTAGGGCCAGCAATCAGCCCCAGCATTTT. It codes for CASRASNQPQHF.

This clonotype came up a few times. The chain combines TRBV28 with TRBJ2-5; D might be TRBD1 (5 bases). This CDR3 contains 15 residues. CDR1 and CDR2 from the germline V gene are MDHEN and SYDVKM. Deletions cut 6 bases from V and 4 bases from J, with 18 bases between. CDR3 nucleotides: TGTGCCAGCAGACCGCGACAGAGACCTGGAGAGACCCAGTACTTC. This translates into CASRPRQRPGETQYF.

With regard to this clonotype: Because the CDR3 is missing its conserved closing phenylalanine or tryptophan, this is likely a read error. CDR3 amino acids: CASSLESGLTGRLTNYGYTL. The CDR3 DNA follows: TGTGCCAGCAGCTTAGAGAGTGGGTTAACAGGCAGACTAACTAACTATGGCTACACCTTA. The V gene is TRBV7-6, the J gene TRBJ1-2; a weak D match, TRBD1 (5 bases). This CDR3 is built from 20 residues. V was clipped by 1 base and J by 0 bases, with 24 bases between them. Germline lookup yields CDR1 SGHVS and CDR2 FNYEAQ.

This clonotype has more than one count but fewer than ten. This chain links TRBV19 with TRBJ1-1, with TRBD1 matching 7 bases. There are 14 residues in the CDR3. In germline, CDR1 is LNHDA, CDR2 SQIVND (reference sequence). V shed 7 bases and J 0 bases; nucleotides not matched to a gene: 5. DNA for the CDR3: TGTGCCAGTACCCCGACAGGGCTGAACACTGAAGCTTTCTTT. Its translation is CASTPTGLNTEAFF.

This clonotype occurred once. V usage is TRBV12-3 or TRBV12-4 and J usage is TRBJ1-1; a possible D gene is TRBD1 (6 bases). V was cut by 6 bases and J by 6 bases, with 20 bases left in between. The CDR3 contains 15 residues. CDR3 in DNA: TGTGCCAGCAGCCCAACAGGGAGGGGGGTTGCTGAAGCTTTCTTT. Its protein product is CASSPTGRGVAEAFF.

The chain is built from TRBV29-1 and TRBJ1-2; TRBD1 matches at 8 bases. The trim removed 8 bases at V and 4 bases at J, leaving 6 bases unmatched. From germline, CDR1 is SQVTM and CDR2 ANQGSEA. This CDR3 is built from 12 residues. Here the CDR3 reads CSFSGTGYGYTF. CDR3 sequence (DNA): TGCAGCTTTTCAGGGACAGGCTATGGCTACACCTTC.

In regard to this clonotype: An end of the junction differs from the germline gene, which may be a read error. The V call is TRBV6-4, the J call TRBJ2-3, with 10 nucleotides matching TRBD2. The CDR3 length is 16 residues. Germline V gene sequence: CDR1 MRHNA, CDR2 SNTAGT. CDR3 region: CAISVLAGSAGDTQYF. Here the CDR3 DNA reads TGTGCCATCAGTGTACTAGCGGGGTCGGCAGGGGATACGCAGTATTTT.

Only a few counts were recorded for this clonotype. CDR3 coding DNA: TGTGCCAGCAGTATCGGTCCAGATCAGCCCCAGCATTTT. Protein sequence: CASSIGPDQPQHF. The J gene is TRBJ1-5, the V gene TRBV12-3 or TRBV12-4; no reliable D call. CDR3 size: 13 residues. Trimming shortened V by 5 bases and J by 5 bases, and 10 bases separated the two germline ends.

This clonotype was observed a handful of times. The CDR3: CATNRDSTDTQYF. The CDR3 DNA is TGTGCCACTAACAGGGACAGCACAGATACGCAGTATTTT. The chain uses TRBV24-1 and TRBJ2-3; D is perhaps TRBD1 (6 bases). V lost 10 bases and J lost 0, with 10 bases in between. Germline lookup yields CDR1 KGHDR and CDR2 SFDVKD. The CDR3 is 13 amino acids.